The T cell receptor (beta chain) described here comes from a study of cytotoxic CD8 clonotypes in ibrutinib-treated CLL. Study-wide context: Included were 11 relapsed/refractory and about 15 treatment-naive patients, of whom 17 were IGHV unmutated. Study observations and caveats: Baseline-level clonality went beyond age-matched healthy donors and moved in step with circulating CD8+ T-cell counts.

Here immunoSEQ multiplex PCR was the method, and the copy in TCRdb shows in-frame clones only, minus some. The sample records 97,000 or so clones, about 72% being singletons. For this clone: No antigen is known for it.

The CDR3 runs to 15 residues. Germline CDR1 and CDR2: SGDLS and YYNGEE. V was clipped by 4 bases and J by 6 bases; unmatched bases: 9. The chain joins TRBV9 to TRBJ1-2; 10 bases agree with TRBD1. The specimen comprised PBMCs, sampled after 12 months of ibrutinib treatment. The sequence was collected from a human donor with chronic lymphocytic leukemia. Here the CDR3 DNA reads TGTGCCAGCAGCTCGCTGACAGGGGGCGTAGATGGCTACACCTTC. It is translated as CASSSLTGGVDGYTF.